This note documents a single T cell receptor (beta chain) sequence. The data belong to a study of shared clonotypes between healthy human individuals. This CDR3 spans 12 amino acids. Looked up from germline, CDR1 is SEHNR and CDR2 is FQNEAQ (reference sequence). V lost 6 bases and J lost 7; bases outside the gene matches: 2. The CD8 memory sample joined CD45RO+ cells and CCR7-negative CD45RA+ cells. The data were produced by immunoSEQ multiplex PCR, yet TCRdb's version contains in-frame clones alone and is incomplete. Of around 690,000 clones listed, less than 95% are singletons. J is TRBJ1-4 and V is TRBV7-9; 7 bases agree with TRBD1. This clonotype was sampled from a man between 18 and 35 years old in good health. Some clones in this sample may be carry-over from other donors' samples. Sequences were obtained from memory CD8+ T cells from PBMCs. The sample's subset: CD45RO+ cells pooled with CCR7-negative TemRA cells. The CDR3 nucleotides are TGTGCCAGCAGAGGGGGCTCTGAAAAACTGTTTTTT. Translated, it gives CASRGGSEKLFF.